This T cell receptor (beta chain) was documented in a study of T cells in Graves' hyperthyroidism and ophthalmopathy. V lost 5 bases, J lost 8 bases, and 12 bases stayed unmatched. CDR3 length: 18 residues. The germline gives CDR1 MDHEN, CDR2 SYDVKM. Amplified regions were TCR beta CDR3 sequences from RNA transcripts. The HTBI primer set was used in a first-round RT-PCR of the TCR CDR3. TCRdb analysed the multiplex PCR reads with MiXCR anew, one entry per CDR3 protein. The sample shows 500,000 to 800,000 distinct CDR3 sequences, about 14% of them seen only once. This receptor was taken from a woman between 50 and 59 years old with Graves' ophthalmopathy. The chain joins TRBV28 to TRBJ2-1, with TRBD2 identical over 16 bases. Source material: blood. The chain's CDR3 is CASSPGGGTSGRAYEQFF. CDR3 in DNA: TGTGCCAGCAGTCCAGGAGGTGGGACTAGCGGGAGGGCGTATGAGCAGTTCTTC.